Listed here are 19 T cell receptor beta chains from one sample, sequenced in a study of T cell responses to AZD1222 COVID-19 vaccine. Produced via immunoSEQ multiplex PCR; TCRdb's table is partial and in-frame only. The sample includes under 150,000 clones, roughly 88% of them seen just once. The sample was peripheral blood, taken 28 days after the second AZD1222 dose. These receptors were collected from an adult who received the AZD1222 COVID-19 vaccine.

The chain couples TRBV3-1 (or the pseudogene TRBV3-2) to TRBJ2-7, with 8 positions matching TRBD2. CDR3 length: 14 amino acids. Germline CDR1 is LGHDT and CDR2 is YNNKEL (reference sequence). With 4 bases clipped from V and 5 bases from J, the junction kept 7 bases outside the gene matches. CDR3 loop: CASSLGTGGNEQYF. CDR3 in DNA: TGTGCCAGCAGCCTCGGGACGGGGGGGAACGAGCAGTACTTC.

The J gene is TRBJ2-1, the V gene TRBV10-3, with TRBD1 identical over 10 bases. The CDR3 contains 14 residues. With V trimmed by 8 bases and J by 8 bases, 9 bases remained unmatched. Looked up from germline, CDR1 is ENHRY and CDR2 is SYGVKD. The CDR3 DNA follows: TGTGCCATCGAAGACAGGGGGCAGTTTGATGAGCAGTTCTTC. This sequence encodes CAIEDRGQFDEQFF.

CDR3 amino acids: CAWRRAGAPTNEKLFF. CDR3 in DNA: TGTGCCTGGAGAAGGGCAGGGGCCCCAACTAATGAAAAACTGTTTTTT. The gene calls are TRBV30 and TRBJ1-4; a possible D gene is TRBD1 (6 bases). Trimming stripped 3 bases from V and 0 bases from J, with 14 bases between. The CDR3 is made up of 16 amino acids. Germline V gene lookup returns CDR1 GTSNPN and CDR2 SVGIG (reference sequence).

V is TRBV10-1 and J is TRBJ2-1; the match to TRBD2 covers 8 bases. This CDR3 is 18 amino acids long. Germline lookup yields CDR1 WNHNN and CDR2 SYGVQD (reference sequence). V shed 1 base, J shed 5 bases, and the junction held 13 bases outside the gene matches. The CDR3 nucleotides read TGCGCCAGCAGTGAGTTCCCAGGCGGGAGCGGGGGTCACAATGAGCAGTTCTTC. It specifies CASSEFPGGSGGHNEQFF.

The genes are TRBV10-3 and TRBJ1-1; D is uncertain. V shed 2 bases and J shed 5 bases, with 6 bases lying between them. Per the germline V gene, CDR1 is ENHRY and CDR2 is SYGVKD. The CDR3 totals 12 residues. The chain's CDR3 is CAISEVTTEAFF. The DNA for the CDR3 is TGTGCCATCAGTGAGGTGACGACTGAAGCTTTCTTT.

This chain joins TRBV12-5 and TRBJ2-6; 8 bases fit TRBD1. Germline lookup yields CDR1 LGHNT and CDR2 FRNRAP. The ends lost 1 base at V and 0 bases at J; junction bases unmatched: 11. The CDR3 is 20 amino acids. For the CDR3, the DNA is TGTGCTAGTGGTTTGGCCCCGAAGGACAGGGATCCCTCTGGGGCCAACGTCCTGACTTTC. Protein product: CASGLAPKDRDPSGANVLTF.

The chain has TRBV30 and TRBJ1-1; possibly TRBD1 for D (5 bases). This CDR3 comprises 14 residues. Germline loops: CDR1 GTSNPN, CDR2 SVGIG (reference sequence). Trimming removed 2 bases from V and 8 bases from J, with 18 bases in between. This chain's CDR3 is CAWSPYGTRAEAFF. CDR3 in DNA: TGTGCCTGGAGTCCTTATGGGACCCGGGCGGAAGCTTTCTTT. Together with reference TRBV30 and TRBJ1-1, the CDR3 gives the full variable domain: SQTIHQWPATLVQPVGSPLSLECTVEGTSNPNLYWYRQAAGRGLQLLFYSVGIGQISSEVPQNLSASRPQDRQFILSSKKLLLSDSGFYLCAWSPYGTRAEAFFGQGTRLTVV.

The V gene is TRBV5-1, the J gene TRBJ2-3; 8 bases line up with TRBD2. Germline assignment: CDR1 SGHRS and CDR2 YFSETQ. The junction had 12 bases not matched to a gene; V was cut back by 2 bases and J by 7 bases. The CDR3 length is 16 residues. The CDR3 sequence is CASSFSEAGAMYTQYF. The CDR3 nucleotides are TGCGCCAGCAGCTTCAGTGAAGCGGGGGCCATGTATACGCAGTATTTT.

The chain recombines TRBV7-9 with TRBJ2-3; D call uncertain. The germline V gene has CDR1 SEHNR and CDR2 FQNEAQ (reference sequence). The CDR3 is 13 residues long. With 1 base removed from V and 3 bases from J, the gap between germline ends came to 5 bases. The CDR3 DNA is TGTGCCAGCAGCTTAGGACAAACAGATACGCAGTATTTT. It specifies CASSLGQTDTQYF.

The gene calls are TRBV6-5 and TRBJ1-5, with D unresolved. Germline CDR1 reads MNHEY; CDR2 reads SVGAGI. This CDR3 has 12 amino acids. V was clipped by 7 bases and J by 2 bases, with 6 bases between them. The CDR3 coding sequence is TGTGCCAGCATGACCGGCAATCAGCCCCAGCATTTT. It specifies CASMTGNQPQHF.

V and J are TRBV9 and TRBJ2-3; the D call may be TRBD1 or TRBD2 (5 bases each). V was pared by 1 base and J by 6 bases, with 15 bases between. Germline V gene data show CDR1 as SGDLS and CDR2 as YYNGEE. This CDR3 spans 15 amino acids. The CDR3 DNA reads as TGTGCCAGCAGCGTATCGGGGTGGGGCGGGGATACGCAGTATTTT. This encodes CASSVSGWGGDTQYF.

In regard to this clone: No DNA is shown, since the ends of the CDR3 on it are uncertain; the CDR3 is the one TCRdb lists. The chain couples TRBV21-1 to TRBJ2-1. TRBV21-1 is a pseudogene locus. Inclusive of both ends, the CDR3 amounts to 15 amino acids. CDR3 sequence reads: CASSKVGWGAPEQFF.

This clone occurred once. The chain couples TRBV7-2 to TRBJ2-7, with no clear D. Trimming removed 1 base from V and 4 bases from J, with 14 bases in between. The CDR3 has 15 residues. Germline V gene lookup returns CDR1 SGHTA and CDR2 FQGNSA. The CDR3 DNA follows: TGTGCCAGCAGCTTAGGGACCTCTTCGGGTTACGAGCAGTACTTC. Translated: CASSLGTSSGYEQYF.

The V and J genes are TRBV6-5 and TRBJ2-5; tentatively, D is TRBD1 or TRBD2 (5 bases each). V was clipped by 0 bases and J by 1 base, with 12 bases between them. The CDR3 length is 16 residues. The V gene's germline CDR1 is MNHEY and CDR2 SVGAGI. CDR3 loop: CASSYSIPGAQETQYF. The DNA of the CDR3 is TGTGCCAGCAGTTACTCGATCCCCGGGGCCCAAGAGACCCAGTACTTC.

This sequence joins TRBV18 and TRBJ2-2, with no clear D. CDR1 and CDR2 from the germline V gene are KGHSH and LQKENI. V lost 2 bases, J lost 6 bases, and 19 bases lay in between. The CDR3 covers 17 residues. CDR3 in DNA: TGTGCCAGCTCACCAACCCTTAGGATCGCCGGTTCCGGGGAGCTGTTTTTT. Encoded protein: CASSPTLRIAGSGELFF.

V usage is TRBV11-3 and J usage is TRBJ2-7; D ambiguous. V was trimmed by 1 base and J by 3 bases, leaving 13 bases between them. The CDR3 extends over 15 amino acids. Germline V gene sequence: CDR1 SGHNT, CDR2 YENEEA. DNA for the CDR3: TGTGCCAGCAGCTTAGTTTTCGGAGTGGGCTACGAGCAGTACTTC. Translating it yields CASSLVFGVGYEQYF.

V usage is TRBV19 and J usage is TRBJ1-5, with D unclear. Germline V gene data show CDR1 as LNHDA and CDR2 as SQIVND (reference sequence). This CDR3 comprises 15 residues. Trimming stripped 1 base from V and 0 bases from J, with 7 bases between. The CDR3 loop is CASSIGGVSNQPQHF. The CDR3 bases are TGTGCCAGTAGTATAGGAGGCGTTAGCAATCAGCCCCAGCATTTT.

The V and J genes are TRBV3-1 (or the pseudogene TRBV3-2) and TRBJ1-4, with a tentative D call TRBD1 (5 bases). CDR1 LGHDT and CDR2 YNNKEL come from the germline V gene (reference sequence). CDR3 length equals 15 residues. Trimming removed 2 bases from V and 7 bases from J, with 14 bases in between. The CDR3 sequence: CASSQPDRDVEKLFF. The CDR3 DNA follows: TGTGCCAGCAGCCAACCCGACCGGGACGTTGAAAAACTGTTTTTT.

This chain connects TRBV5-1 to TRBJ2-3, with a weak D call TRBD1 (6 bases). The CDR3 extends over 15 amino acids. V lost 3 bases and J 5 bases, leaving 16 bases between the germline ends. Germline V gives CDR1 SGHRS, CDR2 YFSETQ. The CDR3 region has the DNA TGCGCCAGCAGCTCGTCTTTGGGGGCTGTAGATACGCAGTATTTT. It is translated as CASSSSLGAVDTQYF.